The 30 T cell receptor beta chains listed next were all sequenced from one sample in a study of neoadjuvant nivolumab and ipilimumab in lung cancer. Repertoires were generated with immunoSEQ multiplex PCR, while TCRdb's copy carries only in-frame clones and drops some. The sample carries some 20,000 clones, under 85% recorded once. Source: tumor tissue, taken after neoadjuvant nivolumab, alone or with ipilimumab, at or shortly before surgery. The receptors derive from an adult with non-small cell lung cancer.

The J gene is TRBJ2-7, the V gene TRBV6-1, with D unresolved. CDR1 and CDR2 from the germline V gene are MNHNS and SASEGT. V was trimmed by 8 bases and J by 3 bases, leaving 8 bases between them. The CDR3 runs to 11 residues. The CDR3 coding sequence is TGTGCCAGCGGGATATTCTACGAGCAGTACTTC. Its protein product is CASGIFYEQYF.

V usage is TRBV11-2 and J usage is TRBJ1-1, with D possibly TRBD1 on 5 matching bases. V lost 6 bases, J lost 0 bases, and 14 bases lay in between. Germline V CDR1 and CDR2: SGHAT, FQNNGV. This CDR3 has 15 amino acids. The DNA of the CDR3 is TGTGCCAGCAGAAAATCAGGGATGATGAACACTGAAGCTTTCTTT. Translated: CASRKSGMMNTEAFF. Full variable domain (remainder filled in from reference TRBV11-2 and TRBJ1-1): EAGVAQSPRYKIIEKRQSVAFWCNPISGHATLYWYQQILGQGPKLLIQFQNNGVVDDSQLPKDRFSAERLKGVDSTLKIQPAKLEDSAVYLCASRKSGMMNTEAFFGQGTRLTVV.

This chain uses TRBV19 with TRBJ2-3; 11 nucleotides match TRBD2. The CDR3 covers 15 residues. The germline V gene encodes CDR1 LNHDA and CDR2 SQIVND (reference sequence). With 6 bases clipped from V and 1 base from J, the junction kept 3 bases outside the gene matches. Written as DNA, the CDR3 is TGTGCCAGTAGCCTACTAGCGGGGGGCACAGATACGCAGTATTTT. As protein: CASSLLAGGTDTQYF.

This clone is labeled as medium-sized. V gene TRBV28 combines with J gene TRBJ2-7; the D is unclear. Germline V gene data show CDR1 as MDHEN and CDR2 as SYDVKM. V was trimmed by 5 bases and J by 3 bases, leaving 14 bases between them. CDR3 size: 14 residues. The CDR3: CASSPSGQIYEQYF. The DNA for the CDR3 is TGTGCCAGCAGTCCCTCGGGCCAAATCTACGAGCAGTACTTC. Filled out from reference TRBV28 and TRBJ2-7, the complete variable domain reads DVKVTQSSRYLVKRTGEKVFLECVQDMDHENMFWYRQDPGLGLRLIYFSYDVKMKEKGDIPEGYSVSREKKERFSLILESASTNQTSMYLCASSPSGQIYEQYFGPGTRLTVT.

The rearrangement uses TRBV5-1 and TRBJ2-5; 8 bases are shared with TRBD1. Germline CDR1 is SGHRS and CDR2 is YFSETQ. J gave up 5 bases and V 0 bases, and 15 bases lay outside the gene matches. This CDR3 has 18 amino acids. The CDR3 here is CASSLARVGQGRFETQYF. The DNA of the CDR3 is TGCGCCAGCAGCTTGGCGCGGGTAGGACAGGGTCGGTTCGAGACCCAGTACTTC.

This clone was seen a single time. The V call is TRBV19, the J call TRBJ2-5; D may match TRBD1 or TRBD2 (6 bases each). The CDR3 runs 15 residues. V dropped 3 bases and J dropped 6 bases, with 17 bases sitting between them. The germline CDR1 and CDR2 sequences are LNHDA and SQIVND (reference sequence). CDR3 loop: CASSMYGGPSQTQYF. The CDR3 coding sequence is TGTGCCAGTAGTATGTACGGGGGCCCATCACAGACCCAGTACTTC.

This clone was seen a few times. The chain uses TRBV7-8 and TRBJ2-6; D is ambiguous. V was trimmed by 1 base and J by 1 base, leaving 5 bases between them. The CDR3 totals 15 residues. Germline CDR1 is SGHVS and CDR2 is FQNEAQ. CDR3 region: CASSLVWSGANVLTF. As DNA, the CDR3 is TGTGCCAGCAGCTTAGTATGGTCTGGGGCCAACGTCCTGACTTTC.

As DNA, the CDR3 is TGCGCCAGCAGACCAGAACAGGGGGGCCATGAGCAGTTCTTC. It codes for CASRPEQGGHEQFF. The V gene is TRBV10-2, the J gene TRBJ2-1, with 8 positions matching TRBD1. This CDR3 region has 14 residues. Trimming took 6 bases from V and 8 from J; bases not matched to a gene: 9. CDR1 is WSHSY, CDR2 SAAADI, per germline.

V gene TRBV18 combines with J gene TRBJ1-6, with D uncertain. The CDR3 consists of 13 residues. Trimming pared 8 bases from V and 8 bases from J, leaving 13 bases between. Germline assignment: CDR1 KGHSH and CDR2 LQKENI. For the CDR3, the DNA is TGTGCCAGCAGTACGGAGCGGGATTCACCCCTCCACTTT. It encodes CASSTERDSPLHF.

A single count supports this clone. This chain links TRBV10-3 with TRBJ2-7, with D hard to call. Trimming shortened V by 0 bases and J by 5 bases, and 5 bases separated the two germline ends. Germline V gives CDR1 ENHRY, CDR2 SYGVKD. CDR3 length: 12 residues. Written as DNA, the CDR3 is TGTGCCATCAGTGAGTCGGCGGACGAGCAGTACTTC. Translated: CAISESADEQYF.

The rearrangement uses TRBV9 and TRBJ1-2; 7 nucleotides agree with TRBD1. CDR3 size: 15 residues. CDR1 is SGDLS and CDR2 is YYNGEE in the germline V gene. The junction had 10 bases not matched to a gene; V was cut back by 0 bases and J by 8 bases. CDR3 DNA sequence: TGTGCCAGCAGCGTAGGTTCAGGGGGAACCAGAGGCTACACCTTC. It yields the protein CASSVGSGGTRGYTF.

The chain is built from TRBV4-3 and TRBJ2-7; tentatively, D is TRBD1 (5 bases). The CDR3 sequence is 14 residues long. Trimming took off 2 bases at V and 5 bases at J, with 13 bases between the two ends. Germline assignment: CDR1 LGHNA and CDR2 YSLEER. The CDR3 DNA reads TGCGCCAGCAGCCAATCAGGGTTTGCGAACGAGCAGTACTTC. Translated: CASSQSGFANEQYF.

The rearrangement links TRBV5-1 to TRBJ1-3, with D tentatively TRBD1 (6 bases). Trimming shortened V by 0 bases and J by 3 bases, and 13 bases separated the two germline ends. The CDR3 totals 16 residues. Germline assignment: CDR1 SGHRS and CDR2 YFSETQ. CDR3 sequence: CASSLGGHLGGNTIYF. The CDR3 bases are TGCGCCAGCAGCTTGGGGGGACATCTGGGTGGAAACACCATATATTTT.

This chain links TRBV5-1 with TRBJ2-2; 8 bases match TRBD1. The CDR3 has 15 amino acids. Germline-derived CDR1 and CDR2 are SGHRS and YFSETQ. V lost 5 bases and J lost 3; bases outside the gene matches: 6. Here the CDR3 reads CASRWTGLDTGELFF. CDR3 coding DNA: TGCGCCAGCAGGTGGACAGGGTTGGACACCGGGGAGCTGTTTTTT.

This chain connects TRBV7-6 to TRBJ2-1; a possible D gene is TRBD2 (7 bases). This CDR3 spans 15 amino acids. The ends were cut back, 6 bases at V and 0 bases at J, with 12 bases in the middle. Germline lookup yields CDR1 SGHVS and CDR2 FNYEAQ. CDR3 in amino acids: CASSRGGLSYNEQFF. In nucleotides, the CDR3 is TGTGCCAGCAGTCGCGGGGGCCTCTCCTACAATGAGCAGTTCTTC.

The chain couples TRBV11-2 to TRBJ1-1; D ambiguous. The CDR3 has 18 amino acids. V lost 3 bases and J lost 1, with 21 bases in between. Germline assignment: CDR1 SGHAT and CDR2 FQNNGV. The CDR3, as DNA: TGTGCCAGCAGCTTCAGAGGCTTTGGCAGCCGGGGGAACACTGAAGCTTTCTTT. Translating gives CASSFRGFGSRGNTEAFF.

V usage is TRBV6-1 and J usage is TRBJ1-6, with D possibly being TRBD1 (6 bases). The CDR3 spans 15 residues. CDR1 and CDR2 from the germline V gene are MNHNS and SASEGT. Between the trimmed V and J ends, which lost 4 bases and 9 bases, there was a span of 16 bases. The CDR3 DNA reads TGTGCCAGCAGTGTAGGACAGTTCGTAACTTCACCCCTCCACTTT. This encodes CASSVGQFVTSPLHF.

The chain links TRBV30 to TRBJ1-6, with TRBD1 matching over 7 bases. J lost 10 bases, V lost 7 bases, and 10 bases had no gene match. The CDR3 totals 13 residues. Looked up from germline, CDR1 is GTSNPN and CDR2 is SVGIG (reference sequence). The DNA for the CDR3 is TGTGCCTCGATGAGGGGGCTTCGGTCACCCCTCCACTTT. Its translation: CASMRGLRSPLHF.

The chain recombines TRBV7-2 with TRBJ2-3, with unresolved D. The CDR3 consists of 14 residues. Per the germline V gene, CDR1 is SGHTA and CDR2 is FQGNSA. Trimming shortened V by 5 bases and J by 6 bases, and 15 bases separated the two germline ends. DNA of the CDR3: TGTGCCAGCAGCCCAGCCGGCCCCATGGATACGCAGTATTTT. Its translation is CASSPAGPMDTQYF.

The chain combines TRBV7-6 with TRBJ1-6; no clear D gene. The V and J ends lost 2 bases and 10 bases respectively, with 12 bases between them. Per the germline V gene, CDR1 is SGHVS and CDR2 is FNYEAQ. The CDR3 runs 14 residues. The CDR3 DNA reads as TGTGCCAGCAGCTTATTCGGACCTGACTCACCCCTCCACTTT. As protein: CASSLFGPDSPLHF.

The CDR3 bases are TGTGCCAGCAGCCCCCGGGACAGCGATGAAGCTTTCTTT. It encodes CASSPRDSDEAFF. This chain joins TRBV7-9 and TRBJ1-1, with TRBD1 matching over 7 bases. CDR1 is SEHNR and CDR2 is FQNEAQ in the germline V gene (reference sequence). V lost 5 bases and J lost 7; bases outside the gene matches: 7. The CDR3 length is 13 residues.

This clone was recorded once. The chain joins TRBV30 to TRBJ2-3; 8 nucleotides line up with TRBD2. CDR1 is GTSNPN and CDR2 is SVGIG in the germline V gene (reference sequence). This CDR3 spans 16 amino acids. V shed 3 bases, J shed 3 bases, and the junction held 11 bases outside the gene matches. CDR3 bases: TGTGCCTGGAGCATTCAGAGCGGGGGTGGAACAGATACGCAGTATTTT. Translation: CAWSIQSGGGTDTQYF.

The rearrangement uses TRBV5-4 and TRBJ2-6; 8 nucleotides line up with TRBD1. Germline trimming cut 4 bases from V and 1 base from J; bases unmatched to any gene: 7. The CDR3 is 17 residues long. CDR1 is SGHNT and CDR2 is YYREEE in the germline V gene (reference sequence). DNA for the CDR3: TGTGCCAGCAGCCCGGGGCAGGGGGCGTCTGGGGCCAACGTCCTGACTTTC. It yields the protein CASSPGQGASGANVLTF.

This chain connects TRBV4-3 to TRBJ1-2, with D tentatively TRBD1 (6 bases). CDR1 is LGHNA and CDR2 is YSLEER in the germline V gene. V was trimmed by 1 base and J by 4 bases, leaving 13 bases between them. The CDR3 length is 15 residues. Here the CDR3 DNA reads TGCGCCAGCAGCCAAGTCCCGACAGGTGGCTATGGCTACACCTTC. Encoded protein: CASSQVPTGGYGYTF.

The V and J genes are TRBV5-1 and TRBJ2-7; 8 bases agree with TRBD1. CDR3 size: 16 residues. In germline, CDR1 is SGHRS, CDR2 YFSETQ. With V trimmed by 5 bases and J by 3 bases, 13 bases remained unmatched. The CDR3 sequence: CASSLRQGAGNYEQYF. Here the CDR3 DNA reads TGCGCCAGCAGTCTGAGGCAGGGGGCCGGGAACTACGAGCAGTACTTC.

The chain has TRBV7-8 and TRBJ2-5; possibly TRBD1 for D (6 bases). Germline values: CDR1 SGHVS, CDR2 FQNEAQ. The CDR3 is made up of 13 amino acids. V lost 5 bases and J 5 bases, leaving 12 bases between the germline ends. CDR3 protein: CASSLQGRETQYF. The CDR3 DNA reads as TGTGCCAGCAGCCTACAGGGTAGGGAGACCCAGTACTTC.

This clone was detected only a few times. The genes are TRBV7-2 and TRBJ2-2; D might be TRBD1 (5 bases). Looked up from germline, CDR1 is SGHTA and CDR2 is FQGNSA. CDR3 length: 13 residues. V was shortened by 5 bases and J by 6 bases, with 10 bases between the two germline ends. The CDR3 region has the DNA TGTGCCAGCAGCGTGGGGCAGCCCGGGGAGCTGTTTTTT. Translating gives CASSVGQPGELFF.

V gene TRBV7-6 combines with J gene TRBJ2-1; 9 positions match TRBD1. This CDR3 is 14 amino acids long. With 5 bases clipped from V and 5 bases from J, the junction kept 4 bases outside the gene matches. The germline CDR1 and CDR2 sequences are SGHVS and FNYEAQ. DNA for the CDR3: TGTGCCAGCAGCCGGGACAGGGCGGACAATGAGCAGTTCTTC. This codes for CASSRDRADNEQFF. Based on the CDR3 plus reference TRBV7-6 and TRBJ2-1, the full variable domain is GAGVSQSPRYKVTKRGQDVALRCDPISGHVSLYWYRQALGQGPEFLTYFNYEAQQDKSGLPNDRFSAERPEGSISTLTIQRTEQRDSAMYRCASSRDRADNEQFFGPGTRLTVL.

The chain employs TRBV6-5 and TRBJ1-5; D is unresolved. Per the germline V gene, CDR1 is MNHEY and CDR2 is SVGAGI. V lost 4 bases to trimming and J lost 0 bases, with 7 bases between them. The CDR3 sequence is 14 residues long. CDR3 sequence reads: CASSLSNSNQPQHF. As DNA, the CDR3 is TGTGCCAGCAGTTTGTCAAATAGCAATCAGCCCCAGCATTTT.

V and J are TRBV5-5 and TRBJ2-7, with 8 bases fitting TRBD1. The germline gives CDR1 SGHKS, CDR2 YYEKEE (reference sequence). The CDR3 covers 13 residues. Germline trimming cut 2 bases from V and 5 bases from J; bases unmatched to any gene: 3. In DNA, the CDR3 is TGTGCCAGCAGCTTAGACAGGGGCCACGAGCAGTACTTC. Translating it yields CASSLDRGHEQYF.